The clone carrying this T cell receptor (beta chain) was seen only a few times. Authors of the study amplified TCR beta CDR3 regions from RNA transcripts. A first-round RT-PCR of the TCR CDR3 used the HTBI primer set. TCRdb called the multiplex PCR reads again in MiXCR, with one record for every CDR3 protein. The data contain hundreds of thousands of distinct CDR3 sequences, around 20% of them singletons. Looked up from germline, CDR1 is SGHKS and CDR2 is YYEKEE (reference sequence). The CDR3 consists of 18 residues. With 1 base removed from V and 2 bases from J, the gap between germline ends came to 19 bases. These data come from a study of T cells in Graves' hyperthyroidism and ophthalmopathy.

Source material: blood. The TCR sequence derives from a woman aged 50 to 65 with Graves' hyperthyroidism that later progressed to Graves' ophthalmopathy. This chain uses TRBV5-5 with TRBJ2-1; maybe TRBD2 (7 bases). The CDR3 sequence: CASSLWGGAPAAYNEQFF. The CDR3 coding sequence is TGTGCCAGCAGCTTGTGGGGGGGGGCCCCGGCCGCCTACAATGAGCAGTTCTTC.